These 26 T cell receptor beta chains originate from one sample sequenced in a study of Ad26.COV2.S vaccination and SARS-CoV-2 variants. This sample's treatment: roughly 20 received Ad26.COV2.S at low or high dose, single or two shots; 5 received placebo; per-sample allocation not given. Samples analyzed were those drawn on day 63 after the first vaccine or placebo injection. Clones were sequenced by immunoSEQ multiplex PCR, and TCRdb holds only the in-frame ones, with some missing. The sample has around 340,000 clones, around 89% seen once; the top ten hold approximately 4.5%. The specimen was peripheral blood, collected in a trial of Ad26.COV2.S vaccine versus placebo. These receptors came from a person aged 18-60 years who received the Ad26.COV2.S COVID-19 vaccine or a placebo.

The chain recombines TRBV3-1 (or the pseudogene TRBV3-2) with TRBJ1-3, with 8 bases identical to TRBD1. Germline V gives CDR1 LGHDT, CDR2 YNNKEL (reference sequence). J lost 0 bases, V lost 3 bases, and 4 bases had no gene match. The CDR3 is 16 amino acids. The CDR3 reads CASSHRDRRSGNTIYF. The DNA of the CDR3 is TGTGCCAGCAGCCACCGGGACAGGCGCTCTGGAAACACCATATATTTT.

The CDR3 here is CASSIYRVPSGRSDTQYF. The DNA for the CDR3 is TGTGCCAGTAGTATTTACCGAGTCCCTAGCGGGAGGTCAGATACGCAGTATTTT. The chain is built from TRBV19 and TRBJ2-3, with 11 bases identical to TRBD2. This CDR3 contains 18 residues. Germline V gene data show CDR1 as LNHDA and CDR2 as SQIVND (reference sequence). Trimming removed 3 bases from V and 4 bases from J; junction bases left unmatched: 12.

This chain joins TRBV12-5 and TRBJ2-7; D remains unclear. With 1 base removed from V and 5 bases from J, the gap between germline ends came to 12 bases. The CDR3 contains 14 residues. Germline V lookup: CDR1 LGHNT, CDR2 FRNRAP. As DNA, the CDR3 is TGTGCTAGTGGTTTGGGAGACCTCAACCACGAGCAGTACTTC. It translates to CASGLGDLNHEQYF.

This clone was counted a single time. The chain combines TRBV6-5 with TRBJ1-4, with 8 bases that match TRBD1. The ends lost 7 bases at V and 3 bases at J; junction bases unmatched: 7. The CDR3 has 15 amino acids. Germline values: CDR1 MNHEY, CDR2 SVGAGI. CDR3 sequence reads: CASMGRGLANEKLFF. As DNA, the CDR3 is TGTGCCAGCATGGGCAGGGGGCTGGCTAATGAAAAACTGTTTTTT.

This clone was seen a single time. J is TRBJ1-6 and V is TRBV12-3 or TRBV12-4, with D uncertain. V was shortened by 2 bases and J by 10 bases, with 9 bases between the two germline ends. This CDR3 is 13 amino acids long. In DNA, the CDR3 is TGTGCCAGCAGTTTAATAAGGACCTCACCCCTCCACTTT. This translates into CASSLIRTSPLHF.

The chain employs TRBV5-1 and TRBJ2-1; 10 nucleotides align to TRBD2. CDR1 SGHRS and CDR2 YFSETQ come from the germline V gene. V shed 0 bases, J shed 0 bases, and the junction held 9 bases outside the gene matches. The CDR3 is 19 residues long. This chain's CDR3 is CASSLGSSGGRSSYNEQFF. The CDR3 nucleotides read TGCGCCAGCAGCTTGGGGTCTAGCGGGGGCCGTAGCTCCTACAATGAGCAGTTCTTC. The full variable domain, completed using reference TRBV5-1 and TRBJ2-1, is KAGVTQTPRYLIKTRGQQVTLSCSPISGHRSVSWYQQTPGQGLQFLFEYFSETQRNKGNFPGRFSGRQFSNSRSEMNVSTLELGDSALYLCASSLGSSGGRSSYNEQFFGPGTRLTVL.

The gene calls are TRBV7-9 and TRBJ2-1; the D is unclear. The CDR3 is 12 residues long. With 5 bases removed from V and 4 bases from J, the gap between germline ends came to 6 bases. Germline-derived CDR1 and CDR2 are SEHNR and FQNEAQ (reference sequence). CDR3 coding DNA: TGTGCCAGCAGCACCGAATACAATGAGCAGTTCTTC. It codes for CASSTEYNEQFF.

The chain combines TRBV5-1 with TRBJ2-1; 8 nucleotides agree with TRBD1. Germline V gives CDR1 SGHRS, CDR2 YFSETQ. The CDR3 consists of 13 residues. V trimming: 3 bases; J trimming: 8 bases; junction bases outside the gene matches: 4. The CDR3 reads CASSWTGLDEQFF. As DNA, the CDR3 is TGCGCCAGCAGCTGGACAGGGTTGGATGAGCAGTTCTTC.

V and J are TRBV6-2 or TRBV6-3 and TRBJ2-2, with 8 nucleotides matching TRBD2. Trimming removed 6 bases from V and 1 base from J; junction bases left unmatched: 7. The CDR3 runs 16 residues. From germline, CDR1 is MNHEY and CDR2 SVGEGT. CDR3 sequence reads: CASSSGLARNTGELFF. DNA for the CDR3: TGTGCCAGCAGCTCCGGACTAGCCAGGAACACCGGGGAGCTGTTTTTT.

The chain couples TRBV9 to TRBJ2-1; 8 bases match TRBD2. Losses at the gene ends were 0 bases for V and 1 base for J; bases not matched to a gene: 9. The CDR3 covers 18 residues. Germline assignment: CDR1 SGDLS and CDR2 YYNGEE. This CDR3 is CASSVVDGRAGSYNEQFF. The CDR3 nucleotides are TGTGCCAGCAGCGTAGTTGACGGGAGGGCCGGGTCCTACAATGAGCAGTTCTTC.

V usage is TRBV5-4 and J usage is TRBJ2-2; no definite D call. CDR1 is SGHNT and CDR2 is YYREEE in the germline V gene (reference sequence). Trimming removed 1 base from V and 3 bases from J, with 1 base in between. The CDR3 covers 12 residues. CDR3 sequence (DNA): TGTGCCAGCAGCTTGCACACCGGGGAGCTGTTTTTT. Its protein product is CASSLHTGELFF.

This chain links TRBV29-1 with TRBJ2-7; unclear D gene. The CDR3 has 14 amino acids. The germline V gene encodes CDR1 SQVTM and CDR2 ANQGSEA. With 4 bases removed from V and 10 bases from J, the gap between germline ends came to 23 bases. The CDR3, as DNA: TGCAGCGTTGTCCGTGACGGTGGTGCCCTACGACAGTACTTC. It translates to CSVVRDGGALRQYF.

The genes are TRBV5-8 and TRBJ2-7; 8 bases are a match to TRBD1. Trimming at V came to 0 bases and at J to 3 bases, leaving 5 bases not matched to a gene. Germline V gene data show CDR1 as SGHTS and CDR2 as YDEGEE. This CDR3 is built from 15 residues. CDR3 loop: CASSLAGQGFYEQYF. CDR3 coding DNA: TGTGCCAGCAGCTTGGCTGGACAGGGTTTCTACGAGCAGTACTTC.

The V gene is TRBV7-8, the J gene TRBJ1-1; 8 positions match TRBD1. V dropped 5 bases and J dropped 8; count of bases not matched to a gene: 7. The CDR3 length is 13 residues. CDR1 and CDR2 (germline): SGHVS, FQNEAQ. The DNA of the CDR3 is TGTGCCAGCAGCCCACAGGGGGAAAGGGAAGCTTTCTTT. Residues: CASSPQGEREAFF.

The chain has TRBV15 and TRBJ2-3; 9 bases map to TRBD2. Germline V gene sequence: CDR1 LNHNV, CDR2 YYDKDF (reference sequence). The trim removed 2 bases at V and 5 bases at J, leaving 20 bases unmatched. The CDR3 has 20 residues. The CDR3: CATSRLFVSRSGGPVDTQYF. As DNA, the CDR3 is TGTGCCACCAGCAGACTCTTCGTTTCTCGCAGCGGGGGGCCGGTAGATACGCAGTATTTT.

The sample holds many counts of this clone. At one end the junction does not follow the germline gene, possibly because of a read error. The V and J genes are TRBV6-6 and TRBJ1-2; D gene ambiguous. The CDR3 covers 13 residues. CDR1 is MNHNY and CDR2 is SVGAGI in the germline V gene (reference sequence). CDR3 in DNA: TGTGCCAGCACCTCGGACTTGGCCCCCCGCACCGCCTTC. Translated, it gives CASTSDLAPRTAF.

The CDR3 protein is CASSEQANEKLFF. CDR3 DNA: TGTGCCAGCAGTGAACAGGCAAACGAAAAACTGTTTTTT. The chain uses TRBV6-1 and TRBJ1-4; D gene ambiguous. This CDR3 region has 13 residues. V was cut by 2 bases and J by 8 bases, with 9 bases left in between. The germline gives CDR1 MNHNS, CDR2 SASEGT.

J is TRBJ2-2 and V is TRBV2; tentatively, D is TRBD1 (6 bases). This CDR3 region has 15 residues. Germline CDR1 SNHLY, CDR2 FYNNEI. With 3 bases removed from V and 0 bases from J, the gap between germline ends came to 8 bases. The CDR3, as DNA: TGTGCCAGCAGTGATCGGACAGCGAACACCGGGGAGCTGTTTTTT. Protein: CASSDRTANTGELFF. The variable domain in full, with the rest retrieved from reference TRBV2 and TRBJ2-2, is EPEVTQTPSHQVTQMGQEVILRCVPISNHLYFYWYRQILGQKVEFLVSFYNNEISEKSEIFDDQFSVERPDGSNFTLKIRSTKLEDSAMYFCASSDRTANTGELFFGEGSRLTVL.

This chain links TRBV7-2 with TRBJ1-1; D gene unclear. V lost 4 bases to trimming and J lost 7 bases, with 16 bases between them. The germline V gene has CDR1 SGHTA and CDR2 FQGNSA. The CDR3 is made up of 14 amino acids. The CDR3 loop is CASSWMDGQSEAFF. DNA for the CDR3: TGTGCCAGCAGCTGGATGGACGGGCAAAGTGAAGCTTTCTTT.

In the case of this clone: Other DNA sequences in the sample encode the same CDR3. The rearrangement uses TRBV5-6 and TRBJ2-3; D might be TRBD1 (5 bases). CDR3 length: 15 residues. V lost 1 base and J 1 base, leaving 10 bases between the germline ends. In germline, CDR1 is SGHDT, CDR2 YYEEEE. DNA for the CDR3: TGTGCCAGCAGCTTGTCTACAGGAGGCACAGATACGCAGTATTTT. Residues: CASSLSTGGTDTQYF.

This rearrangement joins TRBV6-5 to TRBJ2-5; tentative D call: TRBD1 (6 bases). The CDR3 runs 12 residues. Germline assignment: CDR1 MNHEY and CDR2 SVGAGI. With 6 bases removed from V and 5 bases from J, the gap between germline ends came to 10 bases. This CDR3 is CASSHRDETQYF. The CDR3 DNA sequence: TGTGCCAGCAGCCACAGGGATGAGACCCAGTACTTC.

CDR3 sequence (DNA): TGTGCCAGCAGCTTAGTTCGCACTCATGGGGAGACCCAGTACTTC. Its translation is CASSLVRTHGETQYF. V and J are TRBV7-8 and TRBJ2-5; D is ambiguous. The CDR3 extends over 15 amino acids. V was pared by 1 base and J by 5 bases, with 14 bases between. The germline gives CDR1 SGHVS, CDR2 FQNEAQ.

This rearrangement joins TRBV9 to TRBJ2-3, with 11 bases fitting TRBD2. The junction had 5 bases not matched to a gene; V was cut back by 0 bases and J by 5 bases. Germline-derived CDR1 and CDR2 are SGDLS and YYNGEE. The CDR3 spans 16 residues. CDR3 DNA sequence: TGTGCCAGCAGCGTAGGGGGACTAGCGGAGCAAGATACGCAGTATTTT. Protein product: CASSVGGLAEQDTQYF.

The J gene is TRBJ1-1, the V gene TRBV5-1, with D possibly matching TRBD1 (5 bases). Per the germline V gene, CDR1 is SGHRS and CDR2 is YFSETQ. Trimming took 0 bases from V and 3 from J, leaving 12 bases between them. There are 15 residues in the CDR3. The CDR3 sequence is CASSLVGGFDTEAFF. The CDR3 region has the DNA TGCGCCAGCAGCTTGGTGGGGGGGTTTGACACTGAAGCTTTCTTT.

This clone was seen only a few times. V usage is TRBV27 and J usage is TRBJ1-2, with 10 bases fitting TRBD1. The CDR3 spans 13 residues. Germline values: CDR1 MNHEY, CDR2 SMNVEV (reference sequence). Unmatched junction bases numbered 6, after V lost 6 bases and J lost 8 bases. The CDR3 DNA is TGTGCCAGCAGGGACAGGGGGATAGGAGGCTACACCTTC. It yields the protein CASRDRGIGGYTF.

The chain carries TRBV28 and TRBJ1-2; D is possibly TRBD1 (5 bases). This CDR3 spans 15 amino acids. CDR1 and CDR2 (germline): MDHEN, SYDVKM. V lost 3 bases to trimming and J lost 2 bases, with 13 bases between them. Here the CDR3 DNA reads TGTGCCAGCAGTTTGGTCGGGGCTGGGAACTATGGCTACACCTTC. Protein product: CASSLVGAGNYGYTF.